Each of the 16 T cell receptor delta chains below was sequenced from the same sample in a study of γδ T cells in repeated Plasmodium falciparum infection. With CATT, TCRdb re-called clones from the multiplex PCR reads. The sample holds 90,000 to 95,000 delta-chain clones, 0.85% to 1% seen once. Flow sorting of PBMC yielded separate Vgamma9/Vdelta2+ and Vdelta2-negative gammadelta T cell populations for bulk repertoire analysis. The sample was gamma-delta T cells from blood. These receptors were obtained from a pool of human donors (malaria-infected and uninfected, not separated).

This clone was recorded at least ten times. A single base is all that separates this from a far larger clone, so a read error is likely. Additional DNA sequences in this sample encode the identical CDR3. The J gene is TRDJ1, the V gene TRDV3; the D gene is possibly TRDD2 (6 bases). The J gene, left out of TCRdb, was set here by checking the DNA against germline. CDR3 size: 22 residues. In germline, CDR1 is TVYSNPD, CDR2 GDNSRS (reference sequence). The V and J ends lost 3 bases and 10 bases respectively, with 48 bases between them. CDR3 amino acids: CAFNHLLPPSVLSNIGGWRLIF. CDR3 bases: TGTGCCTTCAATCACCTTCTTCCTCCGTCGGTGCTCTCAAATATCGGAGGTTGGAGACTCATCTTT.

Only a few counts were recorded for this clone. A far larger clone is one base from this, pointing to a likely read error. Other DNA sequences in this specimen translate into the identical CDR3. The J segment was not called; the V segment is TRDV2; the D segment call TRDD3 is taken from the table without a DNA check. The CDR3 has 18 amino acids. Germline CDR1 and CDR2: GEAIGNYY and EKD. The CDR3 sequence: CACDTAGGRSWDTRQMFF. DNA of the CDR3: TGTGCCTGTGACACCGCCGGGGGACGCTCCTGGGACACCCGACAGATGTTCTTC.

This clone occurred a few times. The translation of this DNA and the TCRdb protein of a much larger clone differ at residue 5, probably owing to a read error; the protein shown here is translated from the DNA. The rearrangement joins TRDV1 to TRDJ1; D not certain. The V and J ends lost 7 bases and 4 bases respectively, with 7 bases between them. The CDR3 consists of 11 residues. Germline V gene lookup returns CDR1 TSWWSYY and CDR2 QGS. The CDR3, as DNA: TGTGCTCTTGCTATTCTCGATAAACTCATCTTT. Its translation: CALAILDKLIF.

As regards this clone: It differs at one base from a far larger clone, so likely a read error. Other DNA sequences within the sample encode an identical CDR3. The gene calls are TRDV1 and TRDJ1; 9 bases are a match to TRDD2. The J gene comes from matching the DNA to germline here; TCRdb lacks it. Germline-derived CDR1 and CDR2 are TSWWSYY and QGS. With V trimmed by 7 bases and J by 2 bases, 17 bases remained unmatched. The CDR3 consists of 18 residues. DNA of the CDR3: TGTGCTCTTGAGCCTTCCTACGATAAGTGGGGAATAACCGATAAACTCATCTTT. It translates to CALEPSYDKWGITDKLIF.

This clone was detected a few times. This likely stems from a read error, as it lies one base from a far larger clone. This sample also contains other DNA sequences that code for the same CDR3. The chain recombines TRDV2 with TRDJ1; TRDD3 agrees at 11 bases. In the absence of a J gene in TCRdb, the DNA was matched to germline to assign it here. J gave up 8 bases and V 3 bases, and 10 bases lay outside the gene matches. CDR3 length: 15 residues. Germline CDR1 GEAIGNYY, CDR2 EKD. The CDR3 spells CACDPILGDTSKLIF. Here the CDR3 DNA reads TGTGCCTGTGACCCCATCCTGGGGGATACCTCAAAACTCATCTTT.

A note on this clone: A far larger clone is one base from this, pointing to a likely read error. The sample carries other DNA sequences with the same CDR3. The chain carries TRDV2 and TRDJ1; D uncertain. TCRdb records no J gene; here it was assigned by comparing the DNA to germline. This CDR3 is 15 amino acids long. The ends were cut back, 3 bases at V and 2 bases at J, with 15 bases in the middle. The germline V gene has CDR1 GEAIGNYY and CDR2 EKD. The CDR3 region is CACDLLVRTTDKLIF. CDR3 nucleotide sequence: TGTGCCTGTGACCTCCTCGTACGTACTACCGATAAACTCATCTTT.

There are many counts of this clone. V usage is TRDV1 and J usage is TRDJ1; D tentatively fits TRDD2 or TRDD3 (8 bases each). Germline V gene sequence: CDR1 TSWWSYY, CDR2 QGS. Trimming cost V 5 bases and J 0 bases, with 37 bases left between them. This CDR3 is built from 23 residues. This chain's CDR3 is CALGSPAFLEKWGMTKYTDKLIF. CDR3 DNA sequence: TGTGCTCTTGGGAGCCCAGCCTTCCTAGAGAAATGGGGGATGACGAAGTACACCGATAAACTCATCTTT.

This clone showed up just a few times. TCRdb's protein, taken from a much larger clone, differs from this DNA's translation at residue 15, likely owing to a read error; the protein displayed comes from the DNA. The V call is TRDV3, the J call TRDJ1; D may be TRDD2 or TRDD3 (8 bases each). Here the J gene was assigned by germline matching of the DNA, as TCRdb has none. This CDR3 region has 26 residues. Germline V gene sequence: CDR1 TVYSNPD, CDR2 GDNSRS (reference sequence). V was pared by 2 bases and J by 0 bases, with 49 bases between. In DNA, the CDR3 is TGTGCCTTTGGGGGGAAACCCACCTTCCTAGCTGGGGGAAGTCATTCAGACCCTCCGTACACCGATAAACTCATCTTT. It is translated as CAFGGKPTFLAGGSHSDPPYTDKLIF.

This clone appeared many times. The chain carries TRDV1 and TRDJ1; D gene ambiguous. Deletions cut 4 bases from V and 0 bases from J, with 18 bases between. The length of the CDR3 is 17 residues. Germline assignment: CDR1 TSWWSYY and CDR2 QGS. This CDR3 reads CALGVQPPASYTDKLIF. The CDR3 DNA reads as TGTGCTCTTGGGGTACAGCCTCCCGCCTCGTACACCGATAAACTCATCTTT.

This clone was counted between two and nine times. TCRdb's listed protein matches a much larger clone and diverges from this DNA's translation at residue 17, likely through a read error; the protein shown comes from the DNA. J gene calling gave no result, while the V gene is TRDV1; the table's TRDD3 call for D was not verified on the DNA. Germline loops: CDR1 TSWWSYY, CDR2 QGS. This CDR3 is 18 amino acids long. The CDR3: CALGDSYSPTGYTDKLTF. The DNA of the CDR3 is TGTGCTCTTGGGGACTCCTATTCCCCCACTGGCTACACCGATAAACTCACCTTT.

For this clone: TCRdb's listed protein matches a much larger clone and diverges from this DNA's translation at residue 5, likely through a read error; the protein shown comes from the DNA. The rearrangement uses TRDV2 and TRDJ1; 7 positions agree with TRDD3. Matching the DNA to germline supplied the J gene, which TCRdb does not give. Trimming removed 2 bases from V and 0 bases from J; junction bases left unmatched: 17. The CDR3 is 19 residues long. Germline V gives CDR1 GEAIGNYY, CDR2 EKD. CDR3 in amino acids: CACDIPWDTKGPYTDKLIF. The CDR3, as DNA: TGTGCCTGTGACATCCCATGGGATACTAAAGGCCCGTACACCGATAAACTCATCTTT.

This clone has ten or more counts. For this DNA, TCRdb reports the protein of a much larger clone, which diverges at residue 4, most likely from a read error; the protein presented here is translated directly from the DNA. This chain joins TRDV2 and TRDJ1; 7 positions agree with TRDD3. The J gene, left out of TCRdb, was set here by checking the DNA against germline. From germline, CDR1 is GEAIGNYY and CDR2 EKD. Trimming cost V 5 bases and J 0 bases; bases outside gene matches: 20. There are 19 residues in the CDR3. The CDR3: CACGTVGGYDNDYTDKLIF. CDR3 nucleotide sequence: TGTGCCTGTGGCACGGTTGGTGGATACGACAACGACTACACCGATAAACTCATCTTT.

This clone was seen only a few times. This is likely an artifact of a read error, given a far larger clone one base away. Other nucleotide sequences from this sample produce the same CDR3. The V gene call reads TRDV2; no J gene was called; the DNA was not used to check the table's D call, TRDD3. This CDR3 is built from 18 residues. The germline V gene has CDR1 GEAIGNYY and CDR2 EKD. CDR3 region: CACDTSPVWGIRSDKLIF. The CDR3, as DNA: TGTGCCTGTGACACTTCTCCGGTCTGGGGGATACGCAGCGATAAACTCATTTTT.

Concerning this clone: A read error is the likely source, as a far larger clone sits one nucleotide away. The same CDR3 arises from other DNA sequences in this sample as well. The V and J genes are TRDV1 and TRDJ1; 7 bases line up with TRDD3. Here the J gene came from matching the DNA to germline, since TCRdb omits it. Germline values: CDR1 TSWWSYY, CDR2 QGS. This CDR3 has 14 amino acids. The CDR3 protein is CALGELGYTDKLIF. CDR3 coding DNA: TGTGCTCTCGGGGAACTGGGGTACACCGATAAACTCATCTTT.

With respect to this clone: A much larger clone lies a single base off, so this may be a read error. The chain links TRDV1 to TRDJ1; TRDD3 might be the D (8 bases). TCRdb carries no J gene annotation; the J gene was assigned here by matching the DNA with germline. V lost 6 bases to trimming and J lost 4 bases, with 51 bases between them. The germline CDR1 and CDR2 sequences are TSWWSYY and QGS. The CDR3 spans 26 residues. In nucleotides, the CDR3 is TGTGCTCTTGGCCGGGGGGAGGAGTCCCTTCCTCTATTACCGCACTCGAAGACTGGGGGGTGCGATAAACTCATCTTT. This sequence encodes CALGRGEESLPLLPHSKTGGCDKLIF.

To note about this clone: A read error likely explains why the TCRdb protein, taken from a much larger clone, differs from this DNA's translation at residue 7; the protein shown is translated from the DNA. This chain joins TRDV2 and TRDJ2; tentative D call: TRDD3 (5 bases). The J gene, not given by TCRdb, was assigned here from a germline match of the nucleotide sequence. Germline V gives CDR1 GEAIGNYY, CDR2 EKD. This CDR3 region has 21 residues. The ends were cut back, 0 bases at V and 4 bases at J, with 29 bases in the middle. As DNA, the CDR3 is TGTGCCTGTGACACCGTCGTCCGGGAACCAGGGGAGAGCTGGGCGACAGCACAACTCTTCTTT. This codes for CACDTVVREPGESWATAQLFF.